The 11 T cell receptor beta chains below come from one sample, sequenced in a study of T cells after yellow fever vaccination. Via MiXCR, TCRdb re-called the 5' RACE reads, giving one row per CDR3 protein. The sample shows some 340,000 distinct CDR3 sequences, over 8.5% of them seen only once. The sample in question was CD4+ T cells sorted from PBMCs, obtained 45 days after the yellow fever booster vaccination. These receptors were collected from a man aged 18 to 35 who received the YFV17D yellow fever vaccine.

The chain recombines TRBV7-9 with TRBJ2-5, with 9 bases fitting TRBD1. The CDR3 totals 15 residues. The ends lost 4 bases at V and 7 bases at J; junction bases unmatched: 10. Germline V lookup: CDR1 SEHNR, CDR2 FQNEAQ (reference sequence). Here the CDR3 DNA reads TGTGCCAGCAGCTCCCGGGACAGGGATTCAGGGACCCAGTACTTC. It specifies CASSSRDRDSGTQYF. The variable domain in full, with the rest retrieved from reference TRBV7-9 and TRBJ2-5, is DTGVSQNPRHKITKRGQNVTFRCDPISEHNRLYWYRQTLGQGPEFLTYFQNEAQLEKSRLLSDRFSAERPKGSFSTLEIQRTEQGDSAMYLCASSSRDRDSGTQYFGPGTRLLVL.

At least ten counts were recorded for this clonotype. The gene calls are TRBV12-3 or TRBV12-4 and TRBJ1-2, with 12 bases aligning to TRBD1. After removal of 5 bases from V and 6 bases from J, the junction contained 7 bases not matched to a gene. There are 15 residues in the CDR3. CDR3 sequence (DNA): TGTGCCAGCAGTAACCGGGACAGGGGGCCTGATGGCTACACCTTC. Amino acid sequence: CASSNRDRGPDGYTF.

This chain links TRBV5-1 with TRBJ2-1, with TRBD1 matching 7 bases. Losses at the gene ends were 5 bases for V and 5 bases for J; bases not matched to a gene: 7. CDR1 is SGHRS, CDR2 YFSETQ, per germline. The CDR3 covers 14 residues. The CDR3 reads CASRLTGVDNEQFF. For the CDR3, the DNA is TGCGCCAGCAGACTCACAGGGGTGGACAATGAGCAGTTCTTC.

The J gene is TRBJ2-7, the V gene TRBV20-1; D is tentatively TRBD1 or TRBD2 (6 bases each). The length of the CDR3 is 12 residues. V was pared by 4 bases and J by 5 bases, with 12 bases between. Germline V gene sequence: CDR1 DFQATT, CDR2 SNEGSKA (reference sequence). The DNA of the CDR3 is TGCAGTGCTACAGGGGAGGTCAACGAGCAGTACGTC. Its translation: CSATGEVNEQYV.

The chain uses TRBV6-2 or TRBV6-3 and TRBJ2-7; TRBD2 matches 10 bases. CDR1 is MNHEY and CDR2 is SVGEGT in the germline V gene. The CDR3 consists of 14 residues. J lost 4 bases, V lost 6 bases, and 6 bases had no gene match. The CDR3 sequence: CASSRGLAIYEQYV. CDR3 sequence (DNA): TGTGCCAGCAGCAGGGGACTAGCGATTTACGAGCAGTACGTC.

The chain couples TRBV4-3 to TRBJ2-1, with 11 positions matching TRBD2. V dropped 4 bases and J dropped 6; count of bases not matched to a gene: 11. CDR3 length: 17 amino acids. Germline V gene lookup returns CDR1 LGHNA and CDR2 YSLEER. The CDR3 sequence is CASSLNYGLAGGNEQFF. The CDR3 DNA sequence: TGCGCCAGCAGCCTCAACTATGGGCTAGCGGGGGGCAATGAGCAGTTCTTC.

This clonotype showed up just a few times. The genes are TRBV20-1 and TRBJ1-2; 9 bases line up with TRBD1. Germline trimming cut 5 bases from V and 10 bases from J; bases unmatched to any gene: 5. This CDR3 is built from 11 residues. Germline V gene lookup returns CDR1 DFQATT and CDR2 SNEGSKA (reference sequence). The chain's CDR3 is CSAGTGRDYTF. The CDR3 DNA reads TGCAGTGCTGGGACAGGGAGGGACTACACCTTC.

CDR3 residues: CASTTFGGGETQYF. DNA for the CDR3: TGTGCCAGCACCACCTTTGGCGGGGGAGAGACCCAGTACTTC. The chain employs TRBV12-3 or TRBV12-4 and TRBJ2-5; 7 nucleotides agree with TRBD2. With 7 bases clipped from V and 4 bases from J, the junction kept 9 bases outside the gene matches. This CDR3 has 14 residues.

The chain recombines TRBV27 with TRBJ1-6, with TRBD1 as a possible D gene (5 bases). CDR3 length: 15 amino acids. Germline CDR1 is MNHEY and CDR2 is SMNVEV (reference sequence). The V end was cut by 10 bases, the J end by 0 bases, with 13 bases between. CDR3 DNA sequence: TGTGCCACGGGGGGGAAAGCCTCCTATAATTCACCCCTCCACTTT. Encoded protein: CATGGKASYNSPLHF.

This clonotype has just a few counts. This chain uses TRBV11-2 with TRBJ1-4; the match to TRBD1 covers 10 bases. Per the germline V gene, CDR1 is SGHAT and CDR2 is FQNNGV. The CDR3 has 14 amino acids. V was pared by 5 bases and J by 7 bases, with 4 bases of the junction left unmatched. The CDR3, as DNA: TGTGCCAGCAGCGCTCGGGACAGGGGTGAAAAACTGTTTTTT. This gives the protein CASSARDRGEKLFF.

The J gene is TRBJ2-1, the V gene TRBV4-3; 7 bases fit TRBD1. There are 15 residues in the CDR3. Germline CDR1 LGHNA, CDR2 YSLEER. V was pared by 2 bases and J by 7 bases, with 8 bases of the junction left unmatched. CDR3 DNA sequence: TGCGCCAGCAGCCAACCCGGGACAGCGACGAATGAGCAGTTCTTC. Translation: CASSQPGTATNEQFF.